These T cell receptor beta chains were read from a single sample in a study of T cell clonotyping in hematopoietic cell transplantation. Profiling relied on immunoSEQ multiplex PCR, and the TCRdb table lists in-frame clones only, not all of them. The sample carries approximately 9,000 clones, roughly 80% recorded once. The source was PBMCs, collected at the time of graft-versus-host disease after allogeneic stem cell transplant. These receptors originate from a male patient aged 55-69 years who had an allogeneic stem cell transplant from an unrelated donor, so the T cells may come from the graft donor. Some clones in this sample may be carry-over from other donors' samples. CDR3s include the opening cysteine and the closing phenylalanine or tryptophan. D genes are given only for firm matches. The size entry is marked missing in some rows and otherwise reads once, few, many or a size class.

d_gene: -; j_gene: TRBJ1-2; abundance: -; v_gene: TRBV6-5; CDR3aa: CASRPDLGYGYTF; CDR3nt: TGTGCCAGCAGACCCGACCTGGGATATGGCTACACCTTC
d_gene: -; j_gene: TRBJ1-6; abundance: -; v_gene: TRBV4-2; CDR3aa: CASSQGTAVSYNSPLHF; CDR3nt: TGTGCCAGCAGCCAAGGGACAGCCGTGTCGTATAATTCACCCCTCCACTTT
d_gene: TRBD1; j_gene: TRBJ1-1; abundance: -; v_gene: TRBV7-2; CDR3aa: CASSPDRVAEAFF; CDR3nt: TGTGCCAGCAGCCCCGACAGGGTGGCCGAAGCTTTCTTT
d_gene: TRBD1; j_gene: TRBJ1-4; abundance: -; v_gene: TRBV7-8; CDR3aa: CASSSGGLGQSNEKLFF; CDR3nt: TGTGCCAGCAGCTCCGGGGGCCTGGGACAGAGTAATGAAAAACTGTTTTTT
d_gene: TRBD1; j_gene: TRBJ2-7; abundance: -; v_gene: TRBV7-2; CDR3aa: CASSFTGTGTYEQYF; CDR3nt: TGTGCCAGCAGCTTTACCGGGACAGGGACCTACGAGCAGTACTTC
d_gene: -; j_gene: TRBJ1-2; abundance: -; v_gene: TRBV6-5; CDR3aa: CASSYSAGPPYGYTF; CDR3nt: TGTGCCAGCAGTTACTCAGCAGGGCCCCCCTATGGCTACACCTTC
d_gene: TRBD2; j_gene: TRBJ2-1; abundance: -; v_gene: TRBV7-9; CDR3aa: CASSLASGGATYNEQFF; CDR3nt: TGTGCCAGCAGCTTAGCTAGCGGGGGGGCAACCTACAATGAGCAGTTCTTC
d_gene: -; j_gene: TRBJ1-5; abundance: -; v_gene: TRBV20-1; CDR3aa: CARNQPQHF; CDR3nt: TGCGCTCGAAATCAGCCCCAGCATTTT
d_gene: -; j_gene: TRBJ2-7; abundance: large; v_gene: TRBV5-6; CDR3aa: CASSLGYEQYF; CDR3nt: TGTGCCAGCAGCTTGGGGTACGAGCAGTACTTC
d_gene: TRBD2; j_gene: TRBJ2-4; abundance: -; v_gene: TRBV30; CDR3aa: CAWSPKTSGQAKNIQYF; CDR3nt: TGTGCCTGGAGCCCGAAGACTAGCGGTCAAGCCAAAAACATTCAGTACTTC
d_gene: TRBD1; j_gene: TRBJ1-1; abundance: once; v_gene: TRBV19; CDR3aa: CASSSRDRFSLQPPWTEAFF; CDR3nt: TGTGCCAGTAGTTCAAGGGACAGATTTTCACTCCAACCTCCGTGGACTGAAGCTTTCTTT
d_gene: -; j_gene: TRBJ2-5; abundance: -; v_gene: TRBV5-6; CDR3aa: CASSFGWGPGETQYF; CDR3nt: TGTGCCAGCAGCTTCGGGTGGGGGCCGGGAGAGACCCAGTACTTC
d_gene: -; j_gene: TRBJ2-7; abundance: -; v_gene: TRBV9; CDR3aa: CASSVGDSQYEQYF; CDR3nt: TGTGCCAGCAGCGTCGGCGACAGTCAATACGAGCAGTACTTC
d_gene: -; j_gene: TRBJ2-7; abundance: -; v_gene: TRBV6-6; CDR3aa: CASRYARDMSYEQYF; CDR3nt: TGTGCCAGCAGGTATGCAAGGGACATGTCCTACGAGCAGTACTTC
d_gene: -; j_gene: TRBJ1-2; abundance: -; v_gene: TRBV6-1; CDR3aa: CASSEPYRGRNYGYTF; CDR3nt: TGTGCCAGCAGTGAACCGTATCGAGGGCGGAACTATGGCTACACCTTC
d_gene: TRBD1; j_gene: TRBJ1-2; abundance: -; v_gene: TRBV4-3; CDR3aa: CASSFGQGSGYTF; CDR3nt: TGCGCCAGCAGTTTCGGACAGGGGTCGGGCTACACCTTC
d_gene: -; j_gene: TRBJ2-3; abundance: -; v_gene: TRBV29-1; CDR3aa: CSVGVGATSTDTQYF; CDR3nt: TGCAGCGTCGGTGTTGGGGCCACTAGCACAGATACGCAGTATTTT
d_gene: -; j_gene: TRBJ1-1; abundance: -; v_gene: TRBV7-2; CDR3aa: CASSLERLNTEAFF; CDR3nt: TGTGCCAGCAGCTTAGAACGGTTGAACACTGAAGCTTTCTTT
d_gene: -; j_gene: TRBJ1-1; abundance: -; v_gene: TRBV6-5; CDR3aa: CASSSSMNTEAFF; CDR3nt: TGTGCCAGCAGTTCATCCATGAACACTGAAGCTTTCTTT
d_gene: TRBD2; j_gene: TRBJ2-7; abundance: -; v_gene: TRBV6-6; CDR3aa: CASRTPGTTYEQYF; CDR3nt: TGTGCCAGCAGGACTCCCGGGACTACCTACGAGCAGTACTTC
d_gene: -; j_gene: TRBJ1-6; abundance: -; v_gene: TRBV4-1; CDR3aa: CASSQVGQINSPLHF; CDR3nt: TGCGCCAGCAGCCAAGTAGGGCAGATTAATTCACCCCTCCACTTT
d_gene: -; j_gene: TRBJ2-7; abundance: -; v_gene: TRBV21-1; CDR3aa: CASSISRGSSYEQYF; CDR3nt: TGTGCCAGCAGCATCTCCCGGGGGTCCTCCTACGAGCAGTACTTC
d_gene: TRBD1; j_gene: TRBJ1-6; abundance: -; v_gene: TRBV6-5; CDR3aa: CASSYDRVGNSPLHF; CDR3nt: TGTGCCAGCAGTTACGACAGGGTCGGGAATTCACCCCTCCACTTT
d_gene: TRBD1; j_gene: TRBJ1-6; abundance: once; v_gene: TRBV4-1; CDR3aa: CASSQPGQYNSPLHF; CDR3nt: TGCGCCAGCAGCCAGCCGGGACAGTATAATTCACCCCTCCACTTT
d_gene: TRBD1; j_gene: TRBJ2-7; abundance: large; v_gene: TRBV10-3; CDR3aa: CAIGQGSPPPLEQYF; CDR3nt: TGTGCCATAGGACAGGGTTCTCCCCCGCCTCTCGAGCAGTACTTC
d_gene: TRBD1; j_gene: TRBJ2-3; abundance: -; v_gene: TRBV29-1; CDR3aa: CSGQETGLVTDTQYF; CDR3nt: TGCAGCGGCCAGGAGACAGGGTTGGTGACAGATACGCAGTATTTT
d_gene: TRBD1; j_gene: TRBJ2-2; abundance: -; v_gene: TRBV5-1; CDR3aa: CASSPRGGRSTGELFF; CDR3nt: TGCGCCAGCAGCCCGAGAGGGGGCAGGAGCACCGGGGAGCTGTTTTTT
d_gene: -; j_gene: TRBJ2-5; abundance: -; v_gene: TRBV25-1; CDR3aa: CASSEPRQEETQYF; CDR3nt: TGTGCCAGCAGTGAACCGAGACAGGAAGAGACCCAGTACTTC
d_gene: TRBD1; j_gene: TRBJ1-1; abundance: -; v_gene: TRBV5-1; CDR3aa: CASSSTGDRVTEAFF; CDR3nt: TGCGCCAGCAGCTCTACGGGGGACAGGGTTACTGAAGCTTTCTTT
d_gene: -; j_gene: TRBJ1-6; abundance: -; v_gene: TRBV7-9; CDR3aa: CASSPTSSYNSPLHF; CDR3nt: TGTGCCAGCAGCCCGACGAGCTCCTATAATTCACCCCTCCACTTT
d_gene: TRBD1; j_gene: TRBJ1-1; abundance: -; v_gene: TRBV6-1; CDR3aa: CASSVPDGTATEAFF; CDR3nt: TGTGCCAGCAGTGTCCCCGACGGGACAGCGACTGAAGCTTTCTTT
d_gene: TRBD1; j_gene: TRBJ1-6; abundance: -; v_gene: TRBV19; CDR3aa: CASSTTGDSYNSPLHF; CDR3nt: TGTGCCAGTAGTACCACAGGGGACTCCTATAATTCACCCCTCCACTTT
d_gene: TRBD1; j_gene: TRBJ1-6; abundance: once; v_gene: TRBV14; CDR3aa: CASSRGDRGYNSPLHF; CDR3nt: TGTGCCAGCAGCCGTGGCGACAGGGGCTATAATTCACCCCTCCACTTT
d_gene: TRBD1; j_gene: TRBJ1-4; abundance: -; v_gene: TRBV19; CDR3aa: CASTPGTGATNEKLFF; CDR3nt: TGTGCCAGTACCCCGGGGACAGGAGCAACTAATGAAAAACTGTTTTTT
d_gene: -; j_gene: TRBJ1-3; abundance: -; v_gene: TRBV14; CDR3aa: CASSGPGNTIYF; CDR3nt: TGTGCCAGCAGCGGCCCGGGTAACACCATATATTTT
d_gene: -; j_gene: TRBJ2-3; abundance: -; v_gene: TRBV7-3; CDR3aa: CASSLGGLVDTQYF; CDR3nt: TGTGCCAGCAGCTTAGGGGGGCTTGTAGATACGCAGTATTTT
d_gene: TRBD1; j_gene: TRBJ1-1; abundance: once; v_gene: TRBV10-3; CDR3aa: CAISPAGTGNTEAFF; CDR3nt: TGTGCCATCAGTCCTGCCGGGACAGGGAACACTGAAGCTTTCTTT
d_gene: TRBD1; j_gene: TRBJ2-3; abundance: once; v_gene: TRBV29-1; CDR3aa: CSFDRGGTDTQYF; CDR3nt: TGCAGCTTTGACAGGGGTGGCACAGATACGCAGTATTTT
d_gene: -; j_gene: TRBJ1-1; abundance: -; v_gene: TRBV28; CDR3aa: CASSSIPGQKNTEAFF; CDR3nt: TGTGCCAGCAGTTCCATTCCGGGACAAAAGAACACTGAAGCTTTCTTT
d_gene: TRBD2; j_gene: TRBJ2-2; abundance: -; v_gene: TRBV6-5; CDR3aa: CASSYGVTGGTGELFF; CDR3nt: TGTGCCAGCAGTTACGGAGTGACGGGGGGAACCGGGGAGCTGTTTTTT
d_gene: -; j_gene: TRBJ2-7; abundance: once; v_gene: TRBV2; CDR3aa: CGGGGDTYEQYF; CDR3nt: TGTGGGGGAGGTGGTGATACCTACGAGCAGTACTTC
d_gene: -; j_gene: TRBJ2-7; abundance: -; v_gene: TRBV7-2; CDR3aa: CASSLNGGAYEQYF; CDR3nt: TGTGCCAGCAGCTTAAACGGCGGGGCCTACGAGCAGTACTTC
d_gene: -; j_gene: TRBJ1-2; abundance: -; v_gene: TRBV5-6; CDR3aa: CASSLDSYGYTF; CDR3nt: TGTGCCAGCAGCTTAGACAGCTATGGCTACACCTTC
d_gene: -; j_gene: TRBJ1-2; abundance: -; v_gene: TRBV9; CDR3aa: CASSVDQGSYTF; CDR3nt: TGTGCCAGCAGCGTAGACCAGGGGTCCTACACCTTC
d_gene: -; j_gene: TRBJ2-2; abundance: -; v_gene: TRBV19; CDR3aa: CASSTHVTGELFF; CDR3nt: TGTGCCAGTAGTACACACGTCACCGGGGAGCTGTTTTTT
d_gene: -; j_gene: TRBJ1-1; abundance: -; v_gene: TRBV7-2; CDR3aa: CASRSRQTMNTEAFF; CDR3nt: TGTGCCAGCAGGAGCAGACAGACTATGAACACTGAAGCTTTCTTT
d_gene: TRBD1; j_gene: TRBJ1-1; abundance: -; v_gene: TRBV10-3; CDR3aa: CAIRVAAGGYTEAFF; CDR3nt: TGTGCCATCAGGGTGGCGGCAGGGGGATATACTGAAGCTTTCTTT
d_gene: -; j_gene: TRBJ2-7; abundance: -; v_gene: TRBV5-6; CDR3aa: CASRPDSYEQYF; CDR3nt: TGTGCCAGCAGGCCAGACTCCTACGAGCAGTACTTC
d_gene: -; j_gene: TRBJ1-2; abundance: -; v_gene: TRBV5-6; CDR3aa: CASSRGGGGLENYGYTF; CDR3nt: TGTGCCAGCAGCAGGGGAGGCGGGGGGCTCGAGAACTATGGCTACACCTTC
d_gene: -; j_gene: TRBJ1-5; abundance: once; v_gene: TRBV7-2; CDR3aa: CASSYGTLQPQHF; CDR3nt: TGTGCCAGCAGCTATGGGACACTTCAGCCCCAGCATTTT
d_gene: -; j_gene: TRBJ1-2; abundance: -; v_gene: TRBV30; CDR3aa: CAWIPSPDYGYTF; CDR3nt: TGTGCCTGGATCCCCTCCCCGGACTATGGCTACACCTTC
d_gene: -; j_gene: TRBJ2-1; abundance: -; v_gene: TRBV11-2; CDR3aa: CASSLGGVLEQFF; CDR3nt: TGTGCCAGCAGCTTAGGCGGGGTACTTGAGCAGTTCTTC
d_gene: -; j_gene: TRBJ1-2; abundance: -; v_gene: TRBV29-1; CDR3aa: CSVRAGLYGYTF; CDR3nt: TGCAGCGTTAGGGCAGGGCTTTACGGCTACACCTTC
d_gene: -; j_gene: TRBJ1-6; abundance: -; v_gene: TRBV10-3; CDR3aa: CAIRPGGNSPLHF; CDR3nt: TGTGCCATCAGGCCGGGTGGCAATTCACCCCTCCACTTT
d_gene: TRBD2; j_gene: TRBJ2-3; abundance: once; v_gene: TRBV2; CDR3aa: CASSVLAGGTDTQYF; CDR3nt: TGTGCCAGCAGTGTTCTAGCGGGGGGAACAGATACGCAGTATTTT
d_gene: -; j_gene: TRBJ2-1; abundance: -; v_gene: TRBV30; CDR3aa: CAWGTGIGNEQFF; CDR3nt: TGTGCCTGGGGGACGGGGATTGGCAATGAGCAGTTCTTC
d_gene: -; j_gene: TRBJ2-7; abundance: -; v_gene: TRBV9; CDR3aa: CASSRTGNSYEQYF; CDR3nt: TGTGCCAGCAGCCGAACAGGGAACTCCTACGAGCAGTACTTC